This entry is about one T cell receptor beta chain. Its antigen is as yet unknown. The data derive from a study of T-cell memory formation after mild COVID-19. Study-level information: TCR clusters were mostly donor specific.

General observations from the study: Clones contracting day 15 to 85 were balanced CD4/CD8; later expanders leaned CD4+. In second-wave clones peaking day 37, SARS-CoV-2 specificity remained unconfirmed.

With constant-segment primers, 5'RACE yielded cDNA libraries of TCR alpha and TCR beta that carried sample barcodes and UMIs. Each CDR3 protein is one row after TCRdb ran MiXCR on the 5' RACE reads. The sample records 500,000 to 600,000 distinct CDR3 sequences, roughly 18% being singletons. The V end was cut by 0 bases, the J end by 2 bases, with 7 bases between. The CDR3 sequence is 14 residues long. CDR1 and CDR2 from the germline V gene are MGHRA and YSYEKL. This TCR derives from an adult woman who had mild COVID-19 (a few samples of this study predate the infection). Cell type and time point are not known. The chain has TRBV4-1 and TRBJ1-1, with D uncertain. Sequencing was done on a sample of PBMCs or a T cell subset sorted from them (not recorded which). CDR3 DNA: TGCGCCAGCAGCCAAGATGTAACAAACACTGAAGCTTTCTTT. The encoded protein is CASSQDVTNTEAFF.